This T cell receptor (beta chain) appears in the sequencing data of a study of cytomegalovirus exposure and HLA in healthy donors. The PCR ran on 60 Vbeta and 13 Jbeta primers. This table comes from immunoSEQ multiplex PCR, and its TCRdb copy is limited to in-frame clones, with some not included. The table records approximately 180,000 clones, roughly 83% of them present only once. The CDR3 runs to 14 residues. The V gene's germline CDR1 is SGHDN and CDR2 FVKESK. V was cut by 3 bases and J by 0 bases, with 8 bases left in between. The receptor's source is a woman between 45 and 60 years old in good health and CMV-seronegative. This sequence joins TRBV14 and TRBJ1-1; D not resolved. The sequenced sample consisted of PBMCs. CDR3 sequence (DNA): TGTGCCAGCAGCCAGGAGGTGATGAACACTGAAGCTTTCTTT. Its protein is CASSQEVMNTEAFF.